Sequencing of this T cell receptor beta chain was carried out in a study of regulatory T cells in long-lasting Graves disease. General study findings and limits: Repertoires from persistent disease leaned toward TRBV28, TRBJ1-2 and TRBJ2-5.

CDR3 regions were amplified by Arm-PCR using iRepertoire HTBI primers to build TCR beta libraries. TCRdb processed the multiplex PCR reads anew with MiXCR; each CDR3 protein has one entry. The table has a few hundred thousand distinct CDR3 sequences, roughly 15% seen once; the top ten hold 20% to 25%. The V and J ends lost 6 bases and 0 bases respectively, with 14 bases between them. The CDR3 length is 15 residues. Per germline, CDR1 MDHEN and CDR2 SYDVKM. Time point: newly diagnosed GD, antithyroid drugs for less than 3 months. Scientists built the TCR library using RNA that was extracted from PBMCs. The sample holds many counts of this clonotype. Its antigen is still unknown. The sample also formed part of further work on T cells in Graves' hyperthyroidism and ophthalmopathy. Per that study: The model identified upcoming ophthalmopathy a median around 6 months ahead of onset.

This clonotype was sampled from a woman under 30 with Graves disease. The V gene is TRBV28, the J gene TRBJ2-5; D not resolved. Specimen: peripheral blood mononuclear cells (PBMCs), collected at new diagnosis, from a patient treated with antithyroid drugs. The CDR3 reads CASRPEREYQETQYF. CDR3 in DNA: TGTGCCAGCAGACCGGAGCGCGAATACCAAGAGACCCAGTACTTC.